Listed here is a single TCR beta chain. The sample comes from a study of blood T cell repertoires in COVID-19. About the research overall: Spain, Italy and the United States supplied samples that represented acute and convalescent COVID-19. Sample material is recorded as cDNA or gDNA derived from T cells, B-cell-depleted T cells, or PBMCs.

As processed by the authors: Reference gene primer amplification gave nucleated cell count estimates. Produced via immunoSEQ multiplex PCR; TCRdb's table is partial and in-frame only. V, J and clone size reflect that table, while D and trimming were determined from the DNA. The data show about 170,000 clones, roughly 89% seen once. V shed 5 bases and J 5 bases; nucleotides not matched to a gene: 9. The length of the CDR3 is 16 residues. Per germline, CDR1 SEHNR and CDR2 FQNEAQ (reference sequence). The receptor was derived from a man between 18 and 35 years old with active or convalescent COVID-19. The V call is TRBV7-9, the J call TRBJ2-7, with 13 bases identical to TRBD2. The material sequenced was peripheral blood. CDR3 DNA: TGTGCCAGCAGCCCCCGGACTAGCGGGAGCACCCACGAGCAGTACTTC. This encodes CASSPRTSGSTHEQYF.